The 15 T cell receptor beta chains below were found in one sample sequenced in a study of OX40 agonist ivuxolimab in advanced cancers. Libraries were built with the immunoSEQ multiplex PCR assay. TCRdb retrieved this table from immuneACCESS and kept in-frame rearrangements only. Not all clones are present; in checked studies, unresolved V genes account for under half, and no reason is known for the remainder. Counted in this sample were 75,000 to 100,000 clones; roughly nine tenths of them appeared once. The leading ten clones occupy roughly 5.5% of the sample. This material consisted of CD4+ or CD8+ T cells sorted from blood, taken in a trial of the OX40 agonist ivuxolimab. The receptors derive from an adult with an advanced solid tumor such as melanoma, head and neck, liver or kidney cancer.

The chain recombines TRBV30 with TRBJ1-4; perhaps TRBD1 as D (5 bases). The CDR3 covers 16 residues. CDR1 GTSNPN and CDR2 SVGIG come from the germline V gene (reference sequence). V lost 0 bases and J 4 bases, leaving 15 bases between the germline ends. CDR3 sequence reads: CAWSVRQGLLNEKLFF. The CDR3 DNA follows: TGTGCCTGGAGTGTACGGCAGGGCCTCCTTAATGAAAAACTGTTTTTT. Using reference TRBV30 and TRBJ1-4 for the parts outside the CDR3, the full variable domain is SQTIHQWPATLVQPVGSPLSLECTVEGTSNPNLYWYRQAAGRGLQLLFYSVGIGQISSEVPQNLSASRPQDRQFILSSKKLLLSDSGFYLCAWSVRQGLLNEKLFFGSGTQLSVL.

Here the CDR3 DNA reads TGTGCCAGCAGCCAAGGGAGGCTAGCGGGAAGGAATGAGCAGTTCTTC. Protein sequence: CASSQGRLAGRNEQFF. The chain uses TRBV4-2 and TRBJ2-1; 9 bases match TRBD2. After removal of 1 base from V and 7 bases from J, the junction contained 8 bases not matched to a gene. In germline, CDR1 is LGHNA, CDR2 YNFKEQ. The CDR3 runs to 16 residues.

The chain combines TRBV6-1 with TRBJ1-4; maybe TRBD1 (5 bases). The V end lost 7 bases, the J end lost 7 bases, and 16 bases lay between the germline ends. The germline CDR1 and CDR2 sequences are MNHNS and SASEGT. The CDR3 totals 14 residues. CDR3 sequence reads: CASKVGRRGEKLFF. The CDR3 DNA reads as TGTGCCAGCAAGGTCGGCAGGAGGGGTGAAAAACTGTTTTTT.

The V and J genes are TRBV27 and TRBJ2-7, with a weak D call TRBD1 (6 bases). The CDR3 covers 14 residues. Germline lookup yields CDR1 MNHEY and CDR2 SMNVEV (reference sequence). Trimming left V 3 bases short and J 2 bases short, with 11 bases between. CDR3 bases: TGTGCCAGCAGTTTGGGAACAGGGCCCTACGAGCAGTACTTC. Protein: CASSLGTGPYEQYF.

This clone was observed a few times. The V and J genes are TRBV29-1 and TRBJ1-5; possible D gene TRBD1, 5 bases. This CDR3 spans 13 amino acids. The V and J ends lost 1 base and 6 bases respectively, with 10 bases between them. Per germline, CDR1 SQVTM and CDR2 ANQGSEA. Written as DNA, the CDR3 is TGCAGCGTTGAAGTCGGGCAGGGTCAGCCCCAGCATTTT. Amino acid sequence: CSVEVGQGQPQHF.

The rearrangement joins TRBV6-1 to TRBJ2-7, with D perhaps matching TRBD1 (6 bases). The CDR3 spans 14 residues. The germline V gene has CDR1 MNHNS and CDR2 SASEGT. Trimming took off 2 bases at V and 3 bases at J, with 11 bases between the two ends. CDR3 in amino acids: CASSEWPGVYEQYF. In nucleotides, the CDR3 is TGTGCCAGCAGTGAATGGCCAGGGGTCTACGAGCAGTACTTC.

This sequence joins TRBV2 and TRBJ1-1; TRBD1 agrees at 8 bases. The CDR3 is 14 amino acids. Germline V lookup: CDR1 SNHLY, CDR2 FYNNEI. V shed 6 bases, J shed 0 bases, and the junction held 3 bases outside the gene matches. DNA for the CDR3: TGTGCCAGCAGAGGGACAGGCATGAACACTGAAGCTTTCTTT. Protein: CASRGTGMNTEAFF.

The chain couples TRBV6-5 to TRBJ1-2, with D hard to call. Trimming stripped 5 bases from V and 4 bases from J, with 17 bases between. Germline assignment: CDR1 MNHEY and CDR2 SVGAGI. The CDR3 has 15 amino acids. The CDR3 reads CASSPPTPSSYGYTF. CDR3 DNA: TGTGCCAGCAGTCCGCCCACACCCTCTTCCTATGGCTACACCTTC.

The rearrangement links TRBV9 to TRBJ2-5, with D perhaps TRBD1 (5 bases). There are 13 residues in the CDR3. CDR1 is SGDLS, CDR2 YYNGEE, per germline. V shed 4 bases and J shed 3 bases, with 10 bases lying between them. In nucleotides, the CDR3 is TGTGCCAGCAGCCGAGACAGAAAAGAGACCCAGTACTTC. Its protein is CASSRDRKETQYF.

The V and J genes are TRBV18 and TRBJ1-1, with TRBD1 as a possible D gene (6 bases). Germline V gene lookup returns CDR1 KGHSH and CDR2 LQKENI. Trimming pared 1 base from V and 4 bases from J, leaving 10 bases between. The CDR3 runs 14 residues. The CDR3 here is CASSPLDRVTEAFF. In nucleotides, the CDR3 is TGTGCCAGCTCACCACTGGACAGAGTCACTGAAGCTTTCTTT.

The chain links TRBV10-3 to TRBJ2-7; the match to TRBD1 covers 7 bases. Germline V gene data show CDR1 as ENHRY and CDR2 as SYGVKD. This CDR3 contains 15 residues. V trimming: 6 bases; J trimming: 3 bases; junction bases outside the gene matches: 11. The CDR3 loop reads CAIRGQTGRCYEQYF. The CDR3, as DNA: TGTGCCATCAGGGGACAGACCGGGCGTTGCTACGAGCAGTACTTC.

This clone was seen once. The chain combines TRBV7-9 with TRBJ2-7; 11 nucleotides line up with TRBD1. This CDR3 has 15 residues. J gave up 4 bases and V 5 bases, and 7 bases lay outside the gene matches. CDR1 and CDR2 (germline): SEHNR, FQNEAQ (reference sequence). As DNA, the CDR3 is TGTGCCAGCAGCCGTGGAGGACAGGGGGCTTACGAGCAGTACTTC. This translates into CASSRGGQGAYEQYF.

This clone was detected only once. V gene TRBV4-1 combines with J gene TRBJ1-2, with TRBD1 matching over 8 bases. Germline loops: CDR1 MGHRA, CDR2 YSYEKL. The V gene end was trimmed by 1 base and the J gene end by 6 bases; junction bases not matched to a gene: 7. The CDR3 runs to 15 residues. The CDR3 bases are TGCGCCAGCAGCCAAGGCCAGGGGGCGGTGGATGGCTACACCTTC. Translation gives CASSQGQGAVDGYTF.

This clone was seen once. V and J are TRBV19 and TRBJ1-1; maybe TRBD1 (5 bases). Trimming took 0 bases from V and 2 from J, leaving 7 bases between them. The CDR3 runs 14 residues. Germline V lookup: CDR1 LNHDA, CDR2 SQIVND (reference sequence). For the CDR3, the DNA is TGTGCCAGTAGTATAGAGACAGATAACACTGAAGCTTTCTTT. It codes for CASSIETDNTEAFF. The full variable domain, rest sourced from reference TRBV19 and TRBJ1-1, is DGGITQSPKYLFRKEGQNVTLSCEQNLNHDAMYWYRQDPGQGLRLIYYSQIVNDFQKGDIAEGYSVSREKKESFPLTVTSAQKNPTAFYLCASSIETDNTEAFFGQGTRLTVV.

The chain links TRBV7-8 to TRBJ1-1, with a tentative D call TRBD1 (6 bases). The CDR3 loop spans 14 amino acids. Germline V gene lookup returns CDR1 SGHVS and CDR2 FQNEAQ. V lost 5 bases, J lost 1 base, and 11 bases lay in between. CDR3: CASSTGLRNTEAFF. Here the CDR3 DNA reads TGTGCCAGCAGCACAGGGTTAAGGAACACTGAAGCTTTCTTT.